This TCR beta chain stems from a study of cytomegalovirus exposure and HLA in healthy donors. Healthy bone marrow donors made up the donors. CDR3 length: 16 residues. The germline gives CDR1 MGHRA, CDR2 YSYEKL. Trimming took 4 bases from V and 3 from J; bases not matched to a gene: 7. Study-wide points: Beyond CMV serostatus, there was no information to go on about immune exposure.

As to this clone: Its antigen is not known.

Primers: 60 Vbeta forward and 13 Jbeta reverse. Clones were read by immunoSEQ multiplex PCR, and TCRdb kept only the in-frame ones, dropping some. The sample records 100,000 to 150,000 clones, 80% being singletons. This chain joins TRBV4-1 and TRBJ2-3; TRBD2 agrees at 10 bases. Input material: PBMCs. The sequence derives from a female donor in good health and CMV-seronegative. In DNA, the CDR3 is TGCGCCAGCAGCCCCGCTAGCGGGAGAGTGACAGATACGCAGTATTTT. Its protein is CASSPASGRVTDTQYF.